The 2 T cell receptor beta chains below come from one sample, sequenced in a study of cytomegalovirus exposure and HLA in healthy donors (dated by TCRdb to 2015 to 2018). The library was obtained by the immunoSEQ multiplex PCR assay. A mixture of 60 forward primers for TCR Vbeta segments and 13 reverse primers for TCR Jbeta segments was used in the multiplex PCR. Here the immuneACCESS table is served through TCRdb, limited to in-frame sequences with V and J called. Missing clones are a known gap in these copies; in checked studies unresolved V genes cover under half, and the rest lacks a known reason. The sample includes 150,000 to 200,000 clones, with approximately 80% observed a single time. The ten largest clones capture 13% to 15% of the sample. Sequencing input: PBMCs. These receptors were taken from a woman aged 40 to 50 in good health and CMV-seronegative.

The rearrangement joins TRBV2 to TRBJ1-5; D ambiguous. The CDR3 consists of 15 residues. The V gene lost 6 bases and the J gene lost 2 bases, with 14 bases spanning the gap. Per germline, CDR1 SNHLY and CDR2 FYNNEI. CDR3 nucleotides: TGTGCCAGCAGAAGCGGGGTTGGGGGCAATCAGCCCCAGCATTTT. The encoded protein is CASRSGVGGNQPQHF.

In its sample, this clone was seen once. This sequence joins TRBV4-2 and TRBJ2-3; 7 nucleotides match TRBD1. CDR1 is LGHNA, CDR2 YNFKEQ, per germline. Trimming at V came to 5 bases and at J to 5 bases, leaving 7 bases not matched to a gene. The CDR3 has 14 residues. The CDR3 is CASSRGQEVDTQYF. The CDR3 DNA reads as TGTGCCAGCAGCAGGGGGCAAGAGGTAGATACGCAGTATTTT.